This T cell receptor beta chain was sequenced for a study of radiotherapy plus CTLA-4 blockade in lung cancer. Whole-study context: Objective responses occurred in about a sixth of patients; over 30% had disease control.

This clone was picked up one time. Its target is not known. Assay used: immunoSEQ multiplex PCR; TCRdb lists only in-frame clones, some missing. The table lists over 80,000 clones, roughly four fifths of them singletons. Broader study findings: The best prediction of response reportedly came from early blood T cell clone dynamics, with interferon-beta. TCR clones of tumor origin grew in blood after radiotherapy plus ipilimumab.

Germline CDR1 and CDR2: SGHTA and FQGNSA. The CDR3 runs 14 residues. J was trimmed by 1 base and V by 3 bases; bases with no gene match: 0. Alongside CTLA-4 blockade with ipilimumab, patients with chemo-refractory metastatic non-small-cell lung cancer received focal radiation. The sequence was collected from a human donor with non-small cell lung cancer who had stable disease on radiotherapy plus ipilimumab. The source was peripheral blood, collected from a patient treated with radiotherapy plus ipilimumab. The chain combines TRBV7-2 with TRBJ2-1; TRBD2 agrees at 7 bases. The CDR3 coding sequence is TGTGCCAGCAGCTTTAGCGGGTCCTACAATGAGCAGTTCTTC. This gives the protein CASSFSGSYNEQFF.